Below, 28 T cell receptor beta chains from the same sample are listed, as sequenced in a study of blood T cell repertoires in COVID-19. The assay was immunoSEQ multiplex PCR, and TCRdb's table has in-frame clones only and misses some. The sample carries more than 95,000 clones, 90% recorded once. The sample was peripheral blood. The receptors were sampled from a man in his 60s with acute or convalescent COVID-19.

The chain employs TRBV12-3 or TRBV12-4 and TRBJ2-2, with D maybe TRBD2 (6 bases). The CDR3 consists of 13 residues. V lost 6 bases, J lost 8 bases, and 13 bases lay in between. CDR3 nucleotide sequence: TGTGCCAGCAGACCAGGGACTTTTGGGGAGCTGTTTTTT. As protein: CASRPGTFGELFF.

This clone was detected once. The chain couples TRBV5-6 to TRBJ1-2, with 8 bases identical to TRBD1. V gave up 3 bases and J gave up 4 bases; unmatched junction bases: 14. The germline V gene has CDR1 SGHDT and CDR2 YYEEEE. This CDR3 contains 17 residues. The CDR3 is CASSYSDRALSSYGYTF. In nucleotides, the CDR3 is TGTGCCAGCAGCTACTCGGACAGGGCCCTTTCCTCCTATGGCTACACCTTC.

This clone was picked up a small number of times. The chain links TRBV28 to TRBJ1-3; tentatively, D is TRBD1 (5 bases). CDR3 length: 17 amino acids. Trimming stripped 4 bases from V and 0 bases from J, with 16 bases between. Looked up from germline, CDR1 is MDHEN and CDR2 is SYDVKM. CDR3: CASSSGPGLSSGNTIYF. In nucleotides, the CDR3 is TGTGCCAGCAGTTCCGGTCCGGGACTGAGCTCTGGAAACACCATATATTTT.

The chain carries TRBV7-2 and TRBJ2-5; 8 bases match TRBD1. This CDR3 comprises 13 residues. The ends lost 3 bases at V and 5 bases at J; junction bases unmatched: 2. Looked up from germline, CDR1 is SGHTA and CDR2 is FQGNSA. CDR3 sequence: CASSFQGAETQYF. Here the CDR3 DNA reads TGTGCCAGCAGCTTCCAGGGGGCTGAGACCCAGTACTTC.

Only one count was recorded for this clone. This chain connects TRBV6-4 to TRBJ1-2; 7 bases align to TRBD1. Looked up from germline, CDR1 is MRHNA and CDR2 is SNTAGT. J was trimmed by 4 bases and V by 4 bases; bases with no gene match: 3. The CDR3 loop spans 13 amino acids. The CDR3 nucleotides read TGTGCCAGCAGTGTCAGGGGGACCTATGGCTACACCTTC. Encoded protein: CASSVRGTYGYTF.

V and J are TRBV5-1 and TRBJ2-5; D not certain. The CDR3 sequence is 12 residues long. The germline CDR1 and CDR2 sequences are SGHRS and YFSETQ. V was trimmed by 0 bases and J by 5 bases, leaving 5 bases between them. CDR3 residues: CASSLDFETQYF. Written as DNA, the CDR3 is TGCGCCAGCAGCTTGGACTTTGAGACCCAGTACTTC.

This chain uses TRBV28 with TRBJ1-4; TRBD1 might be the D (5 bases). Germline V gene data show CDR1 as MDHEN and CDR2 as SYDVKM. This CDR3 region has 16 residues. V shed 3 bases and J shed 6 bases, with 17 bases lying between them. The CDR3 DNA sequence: TGTGCCAGCAGTTTCCCACTCCCGGGGGTTGATGAAAAACTGTTTTTT. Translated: CASSFPLPGVDEKLFF.

CDR3 sequence (DNA): TGCGCCAGCAGCTTGGCCCCCGGACAGGGCGGTTCGGACACCTTC. This translates into CASSLAPGQGGSDTF. This rearrangement joins TRBV5-1 to TRBJ1-2; 8 nucleotides align to TRBD1. V gave up 0 bases and J gave up 12 bases; unmatched junction bases: 13. The germline CDR1 and CDR2 sequences are SGHRS and YFSETQ. This CDR3 comprises 15 residues.

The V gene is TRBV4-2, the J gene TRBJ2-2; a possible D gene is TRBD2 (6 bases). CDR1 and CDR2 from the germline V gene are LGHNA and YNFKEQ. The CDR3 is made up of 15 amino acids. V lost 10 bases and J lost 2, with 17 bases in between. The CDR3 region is CATPKGAGNTGELFF. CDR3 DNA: TGTGCCACTCCTAAAGGGGCGGGAAACACCGGGGAGCTGTTTTTT.

The CDR3 loop is CATSDSSRKTFF. The CDR3 DNA is TGTGCCACCAGTGATTCGAGCAGGAAAACTTTCTTT. The chain links TRBV24-1 to TRBJ1-1, with unresolved D. CDR1 and CDR2 (germline): KGHDR, SFDVKD. Trimming stripped 2 bases from V and 12 bases from J, with 12 bases between. This CDR3 has 12 residues.

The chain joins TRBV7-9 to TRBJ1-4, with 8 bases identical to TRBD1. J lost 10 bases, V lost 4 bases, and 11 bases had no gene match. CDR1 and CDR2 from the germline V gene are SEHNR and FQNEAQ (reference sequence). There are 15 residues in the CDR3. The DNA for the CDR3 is TGTGCCAGCAGCTCGGGACAGGTCGACGGCGGAAAACTGTTTTTT. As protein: CASSSGQVDGGKLFF.

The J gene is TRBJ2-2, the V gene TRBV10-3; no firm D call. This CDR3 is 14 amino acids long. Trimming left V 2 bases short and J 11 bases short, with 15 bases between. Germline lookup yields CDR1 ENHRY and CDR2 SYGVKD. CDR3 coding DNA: TGTGCCATCAGTGAGCCGTACCTGGGCCCAGAGCTGTTTTTT. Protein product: CAISEPYLGPELFF.

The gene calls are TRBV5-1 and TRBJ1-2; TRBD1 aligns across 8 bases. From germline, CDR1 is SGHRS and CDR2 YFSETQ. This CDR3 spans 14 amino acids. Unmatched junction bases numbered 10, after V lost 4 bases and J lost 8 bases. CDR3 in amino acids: CASSPQGTGGGYTF. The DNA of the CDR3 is TGCGCCAGCAGCCCCCAGGGCACAGGGGGAGGCTACACCTTC.

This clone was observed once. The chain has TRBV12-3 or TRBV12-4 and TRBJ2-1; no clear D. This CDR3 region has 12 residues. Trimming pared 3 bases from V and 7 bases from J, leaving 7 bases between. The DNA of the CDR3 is TGTGCCAGCAGTTTCCCTGAGAATGAGCAGTTCTTC. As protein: CASSFPENEQFF.

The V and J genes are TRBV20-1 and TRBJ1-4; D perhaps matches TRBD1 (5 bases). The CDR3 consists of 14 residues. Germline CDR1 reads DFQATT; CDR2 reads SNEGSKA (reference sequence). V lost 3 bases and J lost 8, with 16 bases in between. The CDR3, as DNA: TGCAGTGCTAGTCGCGGGGCCGGCATCGAAAAACTGTTTTTT. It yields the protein CSASRGAGIEKLFF.

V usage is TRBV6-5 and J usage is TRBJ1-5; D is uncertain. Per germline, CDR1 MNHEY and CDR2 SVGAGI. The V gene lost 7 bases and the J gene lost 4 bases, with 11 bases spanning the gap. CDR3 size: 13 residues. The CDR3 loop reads CASTMRANQPQHF. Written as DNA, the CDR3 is TGTGCCAGCACGATGCGGGCTAATCAGCCCCAGCATTTT.

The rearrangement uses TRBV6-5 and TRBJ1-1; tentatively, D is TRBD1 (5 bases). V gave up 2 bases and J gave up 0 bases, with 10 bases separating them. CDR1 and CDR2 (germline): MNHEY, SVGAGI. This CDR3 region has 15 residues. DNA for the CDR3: TGTGCCAGCAGTTACAGGGGCGCTATGAACACTGAAGCTTTCTTT. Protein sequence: CASSYRGAMNTEAFF.

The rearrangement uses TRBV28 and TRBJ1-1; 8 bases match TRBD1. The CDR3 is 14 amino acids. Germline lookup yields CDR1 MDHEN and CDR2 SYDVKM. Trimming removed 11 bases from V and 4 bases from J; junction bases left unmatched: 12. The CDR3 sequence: CAAFTSGGVTEAFF. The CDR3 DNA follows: TGTGCCGCTTTCACCTCAGGGGGCGTCACTGAAGCTTTCTTT.

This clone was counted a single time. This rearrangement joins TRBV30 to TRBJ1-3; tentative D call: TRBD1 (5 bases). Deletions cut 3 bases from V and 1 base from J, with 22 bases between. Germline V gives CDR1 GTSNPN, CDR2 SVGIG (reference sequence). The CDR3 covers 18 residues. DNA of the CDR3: TGTGCCTGGAGCAAGACCCGAGACAGCTTCAGGTCTGGAAACACCATATATTTT. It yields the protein CAWSKTRDSFRSGNTIYF.

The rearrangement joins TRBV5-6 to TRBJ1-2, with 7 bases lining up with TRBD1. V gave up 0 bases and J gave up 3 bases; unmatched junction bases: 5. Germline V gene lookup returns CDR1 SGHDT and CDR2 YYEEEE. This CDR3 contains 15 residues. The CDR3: CASSLADRAYYGYTF. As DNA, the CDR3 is TGTGCCAGCAGCTTGGCCGACAGGGCGTACTATGGCTACACCTTC.

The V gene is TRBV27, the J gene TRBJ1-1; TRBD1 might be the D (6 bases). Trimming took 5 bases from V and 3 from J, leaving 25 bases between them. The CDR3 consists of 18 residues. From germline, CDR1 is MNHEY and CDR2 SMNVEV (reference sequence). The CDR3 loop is CASSTSGGGGWRDTEAFF. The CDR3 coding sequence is TGTGCCAGCAGTACCTCCGGGGGAGGGGGGTGGAGAGACACTGAAGCTTTCTTT.

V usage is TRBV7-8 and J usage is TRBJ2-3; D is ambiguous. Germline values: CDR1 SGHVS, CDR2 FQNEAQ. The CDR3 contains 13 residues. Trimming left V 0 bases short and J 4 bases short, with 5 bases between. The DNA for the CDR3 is TGTGCCAGCAGCTTAGCTGCAGCAGATACGCAGTATTTT. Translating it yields CASSLAAADTQYF. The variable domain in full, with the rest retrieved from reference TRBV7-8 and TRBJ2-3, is GAGVSQSPRYKVAKRGQDVALRCDPISGHVSLFWYQQALGQGPEFLTYFQNEAQLDKSGLPSDRFFAERPEGSVSTLKIQRTQQEDSAVYLCASSLAAADTQYFGPGTRLTVL.

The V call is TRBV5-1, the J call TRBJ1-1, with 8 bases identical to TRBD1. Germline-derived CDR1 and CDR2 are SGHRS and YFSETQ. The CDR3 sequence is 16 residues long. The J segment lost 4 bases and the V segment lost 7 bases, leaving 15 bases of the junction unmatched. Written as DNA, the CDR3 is TGCGCCAGCCGAATAACAGGGGGGGAGTACGTCACTGAAGCTTTCTTT. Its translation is CASRITGGEYVTEAFF.

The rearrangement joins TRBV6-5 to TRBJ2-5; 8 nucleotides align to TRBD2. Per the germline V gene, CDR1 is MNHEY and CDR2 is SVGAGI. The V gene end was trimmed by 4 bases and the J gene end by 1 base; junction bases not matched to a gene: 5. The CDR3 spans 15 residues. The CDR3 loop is CASSLEGLVQETQYF. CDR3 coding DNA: TGTGCCAGCAGTTTAGAGGGACTAGTCCAAGAGACCCAGTACTTC.

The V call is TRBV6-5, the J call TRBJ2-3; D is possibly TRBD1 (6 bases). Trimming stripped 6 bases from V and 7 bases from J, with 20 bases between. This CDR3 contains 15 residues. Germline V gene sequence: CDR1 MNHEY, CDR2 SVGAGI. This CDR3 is CASRPRQEPAHTQYF. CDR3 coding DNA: TGTGCCAGCAGACCCAGACAGGAGCCCGCCCATACGCAGTATTTT.

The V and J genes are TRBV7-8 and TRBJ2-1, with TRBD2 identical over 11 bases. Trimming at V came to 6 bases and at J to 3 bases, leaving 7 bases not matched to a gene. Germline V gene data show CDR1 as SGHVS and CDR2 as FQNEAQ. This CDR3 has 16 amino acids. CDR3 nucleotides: TGTGCCAGCAGTCGTCAGACTAGCGGGGTCTACAATGAGCAGTTCTTC. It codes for CASSRQTSGVYNEQFF. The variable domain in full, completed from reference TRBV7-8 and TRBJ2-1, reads GAGVSQSPRYKVAKRGQDVALRCDPISGHVSLFWYQQALGQGPEFLTYFQNEAQLDKSGLPSDRFFAERPEGSVSTLKIQRTQQEDSAVYLCASSRQTSGVYNEQFFGPGTRLTVL.

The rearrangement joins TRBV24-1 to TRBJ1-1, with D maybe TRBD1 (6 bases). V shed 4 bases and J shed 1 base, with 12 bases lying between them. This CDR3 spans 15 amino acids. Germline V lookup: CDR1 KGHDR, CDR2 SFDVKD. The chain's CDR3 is CATSDSRDKNTEAFF. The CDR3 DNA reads TGTGCCACCAGTGACAGCCGGGACAAGAACACTGAAGCTTTCTTT.

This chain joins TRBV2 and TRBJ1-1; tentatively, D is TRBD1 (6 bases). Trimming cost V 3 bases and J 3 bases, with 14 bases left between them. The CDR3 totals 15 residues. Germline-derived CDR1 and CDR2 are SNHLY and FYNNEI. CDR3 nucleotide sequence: TGTGCCAGCAGTGATATCGTAACAGGGTACACTGAAGCTTTCTTT. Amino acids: CASSDIVTGYTEAFF.